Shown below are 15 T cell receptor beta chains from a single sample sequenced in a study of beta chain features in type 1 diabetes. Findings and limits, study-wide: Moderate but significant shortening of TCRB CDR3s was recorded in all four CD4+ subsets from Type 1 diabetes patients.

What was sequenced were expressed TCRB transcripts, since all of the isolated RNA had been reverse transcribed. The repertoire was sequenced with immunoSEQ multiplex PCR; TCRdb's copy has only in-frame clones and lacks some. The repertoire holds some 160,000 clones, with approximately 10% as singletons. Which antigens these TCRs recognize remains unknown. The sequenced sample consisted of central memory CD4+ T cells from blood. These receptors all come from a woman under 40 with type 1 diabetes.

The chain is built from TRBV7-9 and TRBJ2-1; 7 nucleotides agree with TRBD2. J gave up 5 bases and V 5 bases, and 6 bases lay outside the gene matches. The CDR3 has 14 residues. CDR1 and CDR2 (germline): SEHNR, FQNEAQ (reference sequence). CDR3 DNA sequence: TGTGCCAGCAGCCACGGGGGGAGTCACAATGAGCAGTTCTTC. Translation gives CASSHGGSHNEQFF.

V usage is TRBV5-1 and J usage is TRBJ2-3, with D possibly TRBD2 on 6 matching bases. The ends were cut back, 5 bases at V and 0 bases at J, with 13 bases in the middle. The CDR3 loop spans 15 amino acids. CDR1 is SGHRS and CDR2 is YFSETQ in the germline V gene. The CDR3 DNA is TGCGCCAGCAGGACGGGACTCTCTAGCACAGATACGCAGTATTTT. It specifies CASRTGLSSTDTQYF.

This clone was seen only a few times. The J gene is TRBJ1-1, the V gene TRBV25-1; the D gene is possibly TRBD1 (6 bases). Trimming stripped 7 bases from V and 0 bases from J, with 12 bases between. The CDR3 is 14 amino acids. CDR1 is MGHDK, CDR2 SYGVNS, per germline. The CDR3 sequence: CASNLTGLNTEAFF. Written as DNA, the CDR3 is TGTGCCAGCAACCTAACAGGGTTGAACACTGAAGCTTTCTTT.

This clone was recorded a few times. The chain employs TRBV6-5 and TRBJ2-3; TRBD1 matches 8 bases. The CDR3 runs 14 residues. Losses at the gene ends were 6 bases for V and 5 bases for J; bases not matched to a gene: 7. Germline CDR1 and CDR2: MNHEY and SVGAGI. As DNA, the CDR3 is TGTGCCAGCAGGGGACAGGCGAAGGAAGATACGCAGTATTTT. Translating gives CASRGQAKEDTQYF.

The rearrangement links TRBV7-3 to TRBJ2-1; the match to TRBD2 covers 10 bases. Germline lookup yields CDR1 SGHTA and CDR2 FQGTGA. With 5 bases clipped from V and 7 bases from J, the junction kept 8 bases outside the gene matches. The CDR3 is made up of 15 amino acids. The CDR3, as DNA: TGTGCCAGCAGCAAAGCCGGGACTAGCGAAAATGAGCAGTTCTTC. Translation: CASSKAGTSENEQFF.

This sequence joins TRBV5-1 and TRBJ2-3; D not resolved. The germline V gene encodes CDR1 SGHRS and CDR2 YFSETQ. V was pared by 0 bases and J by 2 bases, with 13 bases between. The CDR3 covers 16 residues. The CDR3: CASSLASSGDTDTQYF. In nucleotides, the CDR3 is TGCGCCAGCAGCTTGGCCTCGTCGGGTGACACAGATACGCAGTATTTT.

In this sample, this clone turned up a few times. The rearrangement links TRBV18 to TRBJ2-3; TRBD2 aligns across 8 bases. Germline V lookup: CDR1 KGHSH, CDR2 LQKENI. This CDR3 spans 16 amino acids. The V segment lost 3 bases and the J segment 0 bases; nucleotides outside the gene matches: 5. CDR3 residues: CASSPKLAASTDTQYF. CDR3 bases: TGTGCCAGCTCACCGAAACTAGCGGCAAGCACAGATACGCAGTATTTT.

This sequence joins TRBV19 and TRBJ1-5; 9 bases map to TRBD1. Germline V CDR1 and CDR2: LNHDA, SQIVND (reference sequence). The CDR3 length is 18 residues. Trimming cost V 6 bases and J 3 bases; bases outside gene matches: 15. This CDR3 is CASRNGGTGISSNQPQHF. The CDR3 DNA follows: TGTGCCAGTAGAAACGGCGGGACAGGGATTTCGTCCAATCAGCCCCAGCATTTT.

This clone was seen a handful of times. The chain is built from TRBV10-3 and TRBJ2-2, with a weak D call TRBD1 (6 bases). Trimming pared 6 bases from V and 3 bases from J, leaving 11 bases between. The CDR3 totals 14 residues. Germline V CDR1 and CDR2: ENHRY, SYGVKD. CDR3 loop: CAISETGYTGELFF. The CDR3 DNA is TGTGCCATCAGCGAGACAGGATACACCGGGGAGCTGTTTTTT.

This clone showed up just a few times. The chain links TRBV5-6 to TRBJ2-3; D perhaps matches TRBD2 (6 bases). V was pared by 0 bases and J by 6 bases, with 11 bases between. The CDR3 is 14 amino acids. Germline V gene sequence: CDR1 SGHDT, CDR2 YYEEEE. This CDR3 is CASSLVSGGDTQYF. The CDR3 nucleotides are TGTGCCAGCAGCTTGGTTTCTGGGGGGGATACGCAGTATTTT.

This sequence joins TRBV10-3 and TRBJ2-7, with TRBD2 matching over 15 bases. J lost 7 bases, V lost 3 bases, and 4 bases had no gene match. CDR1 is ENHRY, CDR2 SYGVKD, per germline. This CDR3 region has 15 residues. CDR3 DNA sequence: TGTGCCATCAGTGATCTGGGACTAGCGGGAGGAGAGCAGTACTTC. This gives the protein CAISDLGLAGGEQYF.

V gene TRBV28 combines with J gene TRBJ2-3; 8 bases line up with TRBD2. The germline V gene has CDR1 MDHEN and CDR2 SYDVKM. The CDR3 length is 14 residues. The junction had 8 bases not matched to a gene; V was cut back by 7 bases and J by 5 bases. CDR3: CASKSGGPEDTQYF. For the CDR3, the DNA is TGTGCCAGCAAATCGGGAGGGCCGGAAGATACGCAGTATTTT.

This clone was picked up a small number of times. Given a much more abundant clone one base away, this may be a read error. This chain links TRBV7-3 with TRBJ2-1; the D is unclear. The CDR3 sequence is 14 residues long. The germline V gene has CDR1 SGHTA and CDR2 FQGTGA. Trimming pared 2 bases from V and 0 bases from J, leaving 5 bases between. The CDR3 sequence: CASSLGNSYNEQFF. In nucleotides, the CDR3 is TGTGCCAGCAGCTTAGGCAACTCCTACAATGAGCAGTTCTTC.

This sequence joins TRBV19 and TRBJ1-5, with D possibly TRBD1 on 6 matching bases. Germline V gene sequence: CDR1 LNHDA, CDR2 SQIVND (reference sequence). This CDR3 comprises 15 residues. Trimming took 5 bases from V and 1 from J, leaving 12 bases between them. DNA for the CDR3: TGTGCCAGTAGTTCGGGGGGCAGGAGCAATCAGCCCCAGCATTTT. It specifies CASSSGGRSNQPQHF.

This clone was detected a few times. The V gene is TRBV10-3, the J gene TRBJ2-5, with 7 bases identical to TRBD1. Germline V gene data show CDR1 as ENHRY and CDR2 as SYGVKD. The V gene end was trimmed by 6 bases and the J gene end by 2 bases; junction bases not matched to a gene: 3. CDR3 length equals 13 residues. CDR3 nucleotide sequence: TGTGCCATCAGACCGGGACAGCAAGAGACCCAGTACTTC. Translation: CAIRPGQQETQYF.